This T cell receptor (beta chain) originates from a study of cytomegalovirus exposure and HLA in healthy donors (dated by TCRdb to about 2017). As for the study more broadly: An earlier analysis of around 600 of the donors reported 250 to 300 Gb of sequence data and some 120 million unique TCR beta sequences from about 200 million T cells. Alongside the repertoire data, information on donor age, sex, ethnicity and CMV serostatus was compiled. Roughly 300 gigabases of sequencing data and about 92 million unique TCR sequences made up an early release that covered roughly 670 HLA-typed donors. Typing coverage varied by locus: about 629-630 donors for A, B, C, DRB1 and DQB1; more than 500 for DQA1; approximately 570 for DPA1; around 490 for DPB1. To predict cytomegalovirus infection status, the study brought together high-throughput TCR immunosequencing, statistical association of individual TCRs with disease status, and machine learning. Because of strong linkage in the cohort, 5 or 6 DR-DQ haplotypes were treated as single units for association and clustering. HLA typing covered class I and class II loci at four-digit resolution. A later genetic analysis used genome-wide SNP genotypes for about three fifths of the 666 donors, treating that subset as a discovery cohort. Rather than using new phenotypic data, the later analysis identified candidate immune exposures from TCR beta sequences and from how often those sequences occurred across donors. Of the roughly 400 genotyped donors, around 81% fell in the genetic ancestry cluster associated with self-reported Caucasian donors. Among 398 genotyped donors of the cohort, an average of roughly 240,000 unique TCR beta nucleotide sequences were sequenced per donor, around 20% of them non-productive. The study profiled the T cell repertoires of about 720 subjects by immunosequencing and related them to cytomegalovirus serostatus. In an earlier analysis of a few hundred of the donors, high-throughput TCR beta sequencing was used to judge whether each TCR beta V gene segment behaved as functional or pseudogenic. Along with the approximately 700-subject first cohort, a separate validation cohort of over a hundred different subjects was used. The study aimed to test whether cataloging public T cell receptors could reveal signatures of past pathogen exposure. All discovery cohort repertoires had been generated on a single sequencing platform. In a later analysis, previously published TCR beta repertoires from some 640 donors were re-analyzed and high-resolution HLA genotyping was added so that TCR occurrence patterns could be studied.

Library preparation was by the immunoSEQ multiplex PCR assay. A mixture of 60 forward primers for TCR Vbeta segments and 13 reverse primers for TCR Jbeta segments was used in the multiplex PCR. The CDR3 region of rearranged TCR beta genes was amplified from genomic DNA with a multiplex PCR assay. On the Illumina HiSeq System, the amplified TCR beta libraries were sequenced as 87-base-pair reads. Turning to the authors' computational methods: Across the 600 to 700 repertoires, a later analysis counted some 81 million unique TCR beta chains, some 11 million of which were shared by at least two donors. Raw reads were error-corrected and collapsed into unique sequences with a nearest-neighbor algorithm that merged closely related sequences to remove PCR and sequencing errors. V, D and J gene segments were assigned by aligning CDR3 sequences to IMGT reference sequences. For a sequence to be retained, a match of at least six nucleotides to both a V gene segment and a J gene segment was required. A rearrangement was called productive if the CDR3 had no stop codons and remained in frame with V and J, and every other rearrangement was called non-productive. Following IMGT convention, CDR3 was defined as the stretch from the second conserved V-encoded cysteine to the conserved J-encoded phenylalanine. Sequences without an unambiguous match to a single V gene segment were excluded from the earlier analysis of 450 to 650 of the donors. An earlier analysis of several hundred of the donors called V segments functional above 56.7% productive rearrangements and segregating when the between-donor standard deviation exceeded 5%. A statistical classification framework was built to diagnose cytomegalovirus status from the catalog of TCR beta chain sequences. A later analysis assigned V and J genes by comparing TCR nucleotide sequences with IMGT/GENE-DB human TR gene sequences. A later analysis assigned CDR3 sequences and most-parsimonious VDJ recombination scenarios with the TCRdist pipeline. In a later analysis, each TCR beta chain was defined by its CDR3 amino acid sequence together with its V-gene family, and reads lacking a unique V-gene family were excluded. A later analysis removed several hundred highly shared, low-generation-probability nucleotide sequences to deal with suspected cross-contamination and a sequencing artifact. A later analysis calculated a clonal expansion index for each public chain from normalized within-repertoire ranks of inferred template counts. In a later analysis, generation probabilities were computed using a VDJ recombination model fitted to out-of-frame rearrangements, and the results were checked against IGoR. Hypergeometric tests were used in a later analysis to score TCR-TCR, TCR-HLA and TCR-CMV co-occurrence, with a repertoire-size bias correction applied to the TCR pairs. In a later analysis, false discovery rates were estimated by permuting HLA or CMV assignments 20 times. In a later analysis, co-occurring TCRs were grouped using DBSCAN, with TCRdist sequence similarity added in when clustering inside HLA-allele-positive subsets. For co-occurrence clustering, repertoires with fewer than 30,000 or more than 120,000 public chains were excluded, along with several repertoires with anomalous nucleotide sharing. The table comes from immuneACCESS by way of TCRdb, which keeps in-frame sequences with V and J called. Part of the clones is missing from these tables; in studies checked, under half for an unresolved V gene and the rest for unknown reasons. The V and J calls and clone size were taken over from that table, and D and trimming were inferred from the DNA. Present in this sample are around 150,000 clones, approximately 79% of which were seen just once. The top ten clonotypes cover around 1.7% of the sample.

Counted from cysteine to phenylalanine, this CDR3 has 13 amino acids. Only CDR3 DNA remains: 39 bases, in frame from the first base. V was cut back by 4 bases and J by 3 bases, leaving a gap of 7 bases between them. The germline V gene (reference sequence) specifies SEHNR as CDR1 and FQNEAQ as CDR2. Concerning this clone itself: Its antigen remains unidentified. No clone much larger than this one lies a single base away; base qualities are absent.

In total, about 650 healthy bone marrow donors made up the cohort. Cohort members were all nominally healthy when sampled, although unrecorded immune exposures were likely present. The donor was CMV seronegative and was included in the group of around 320 seronegative cohort members. Each donor provided a peripheral blood sample, and peripheral blood mononuclear cells were used for TCR beta sequencing. Genomic DNA extraction from the blood cell samples was performed with the Qiagen DNeasy Blood Extraction Kit. On the study overall, not on this receptor specifically: Several of the top co-occurrence clusters appeared to be linked to parvovirus B19, influenza, CMV and Epstein-Barr virus, according to a later analysis. In a later analysis, the rate of TCR association differed among HLA loci, with DRB1 alleles having the most associated TCRs and HLA-C alleles having the fewest. For the cohort, immune exposure information was limited to CMV serostatus. According to the authors, the approach could potentially be generalized to other disease states and immunological phenotypes. In a later analysis, some 18,000 TCR beta sequences were associated with specific HLA alleles at a false discovery rate of 0.05. Some IMGT-functional V segments, including TRBV6-2 and TRBV6-3, could not be told apart with the 87-base-pair reads, so those segments were excluded. A few of the identified cytomegalovirus-associated TCR beta chains were confirmed in vitro to be specific for cytomegalovirus antigens. A later genetic analysis associated a missense DCLRE1C variant with V-gene and J-gene trimming of TCR beta chains, and an independent cohort replicated the association. A later analysis found that HLA-associated TCR beta chains were more clonally expanded and had lower generation probabilities than equally common non-associated chains. Across donors, most TCR sequences were observed very rarely, whereas some public TCRs were present in many individuals. The classifier was reported to diagnose cytomegalovirus status with high specificity and sensitivity in both the original and validation cohorts. Assigning TCR associations to individual alleles was difficult when HLA alleles, especially DR and DQ, strongly co-occurred. Because counts were too low, about 18 rarely observed V segments, including chromosome 9 orphons, were excluded from the earlier analysis of 587 of the donors. This cohort had only TCR beta chains sequenced, and the lack of alpha or paired-chain data limited which features could be detected. In a later analysis, most CMV-associated TCR beta chains were found to appear HLA-restricted, with HLA associations seemingly driven largely by CMV exposure. A total of 150 to 200 TCR beta chains were listed by the study as associated with cytomegalovirus. Because HLA typing was missing for some donors at each locus, association tests included only the typed subset. Sequencing depth was assumed to be roughly uniform across donors in the presence/absence analyses, though that assumption may not hold. The sequencing pipeline was judged likely to have produced a cluster of highly shared sequence variants as a technical artifact. A further reported finding was that TCR beta sequences accurately predicted the HLA-A and HLA-B alleles for most subjects in the first cohort. A later genetic analysis reported fewer N-insertions in productive TCRs among donors in an Asian-associated ancestry cluster than the roughly 700-donor mean. Broadly in line with IMGT annotations, most TCR beta V segments showed up in productive rearrangements about 90% or about 30% of the time in an earlier analysis of 450 to 600 of the donors. Linkage disequilibrium might explain the correlated functional status among segregating V segments, but an unknown experimental factor could not be excluded.

Rearrangement joined TRBV7-9 to TRBJ1-3; a tentative D call is TRBD1 (6 bases match). Sequenced: PBMCs. The origin of this receptor is a woman aged 30 to 39 in good health and CMV-seronegative. For the CDR3, the sequence is CASSSDSGNTIYF. In nucleotide form, the sequence is TGTGCCAGCAGCTCGGACAGTGGAAACACCATATATTTT.